Sequencing of this T cell receptor (beta chain) was carried out in a study of technical replicates of blood from several donors. This CDR3 comprises 15 residues. Per germline, CDR1 SGHAT and CDR2 FQNNGV. V gave up 3 bases and J gave up 2 bases; unmatched junction bases: 5. Profiled with immunoSEQ multiplex PCR; TCRdb holds only in-frame clones, not every one. The table shows about 72,000 clones, with 95% to 96% occurring only once. This TCR was sampled from a human donor in good health. The sequencing input was T cells isolated from PBMCs. The chain is built from TRBV11-2 and TRBJ2-7; TRBD2 agrees at 9 bases. The CDR3 DNA reads as TGTGCCAGCAGCTTTGGAGCTAGCGGGACCTACGAGCAGTACTTC. Protein: CASSFGASGTYEQYF.